Included here is one T cell receptor (beta chain) sequence, with context. Per the original data handling: Reference gene primer amplification yielded estimated nucleated cell counts. Using immunoSEQ multiplex PCR, the repertoire was profiled, and TCRdb retains in-frame clones only, with some absent. The V and J calls and the clone size are those of that table, but D and trimming were determined from the DNA. The sample holds about 180,000 clones, more than 70% seen once. Patients in Seattle were enrolled during active infection, then followed longitudinally. This sample stems from a study of blood T cell repertoires in COVID-19. About the research overall: COVID-19 samples from acute and convalescent phases originated in the United States, Italy and Spain. T cells, B-cell-depleted T cells, or PBMCs supplied cDNA or gDNA.

Germline values: CDR1 KGHSH, CDR2 LQKENI. Losses at the gene ends were 4 bases for V and 3 bases for J; bases not matched to a gene: 5. The CDR3 contains 15 residues. J is TRBJ2-3 and V is TRBV18; 9 nucleotides line up with TRBD1. The TCR originated in a person in their 70s with COVID-19, enrolled during active disease. The source material was peripheral blood. The CDR3 region has the DNA TGTGCCAGCTCACGAACAGGGGGCTGGACAGATACGCAGTATTTT. It encodes CASSRTGGWTDTQYF.